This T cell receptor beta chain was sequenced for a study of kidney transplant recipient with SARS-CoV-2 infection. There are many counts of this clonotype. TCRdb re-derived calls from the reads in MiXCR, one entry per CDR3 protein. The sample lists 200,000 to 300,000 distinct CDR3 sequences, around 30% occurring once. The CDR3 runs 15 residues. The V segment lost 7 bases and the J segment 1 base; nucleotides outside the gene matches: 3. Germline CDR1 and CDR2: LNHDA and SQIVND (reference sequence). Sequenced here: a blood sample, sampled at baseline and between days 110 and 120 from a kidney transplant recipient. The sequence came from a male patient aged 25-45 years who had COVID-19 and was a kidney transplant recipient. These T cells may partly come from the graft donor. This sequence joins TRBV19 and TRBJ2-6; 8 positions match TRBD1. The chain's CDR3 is CASKGQASGANVLTF. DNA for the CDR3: TGTGCCAGTAAGGGACAGGCATCTGGGGCCAACGTCCTGACTTTC.